This entry is about one T cell receptor beta chain. The antigen is undetermined. These data come from a study of shared clonotypes between healthy human individuals. Overall study results and limits: Non-shared clonotypes showed lower generation probabilities than clonotypes common to all four donors.

The CDR3 consists of 15 residues. Germline CDR1 reads SGHAT; CDR2 reads FQNNGV. V gave up 5 bases and J gave up 10 bases, with 23 bases separating them. Template for every sorted-subset replicate PCR totaled approximately 0.2 ug DNA, tens of thousands of T cell genomes. The assay was immunoSEQ multiplex PCR, and TCRdb's table has in-frame clones only and misses some. The data contain about 2.2 million clones, roughly 93% of them singletons. Only CD45RO-negative cells positively selected for CCR7 counted as naive CD8 cells, so terminally differentiated effector memory CD45RA+ cells were excluded. The chain employs TRBV11-2 and TRBJ1-1; possibly TRBD1 for D (6 bases). The sequence derives from a young man in good health. Some clones in this sample may be carry-over from other donors' samples. Sequenced material: naive CD8+ T cells from PBMCs. The CDR3 loop reads CASSPWRGQRFGAFF. The CDR3 nucleotides are TGTGCCAGCAGCCCTTGGAGGGGACAACGGTTTGGAGCTTTCTTT.